The sample holds many counts of the clone carrying this TCR beta chain. Its antigen is not known. The data were obtained in a study of spatial heterogeneity in lung cancer. Whole-study context: In the raw reads, each unique TCR and UMI combination was present more than ten times on average. Study findings and constraints: Circulating ubiquitous expanded tumor TCRs were observed more frequently at resection than at follow-up.

Every TCR cDNA molecule bore its own unique molecular identifier. TCRdb processed the 5' RACE reads anew with MiXCR; each CDR3 protein has one entry. The sample carries some 8,700 distinct CDR3 sequences, roughly 8% recorded once. Specified time point: sample taken at primary tumor resection. Researchers sequenced whole RNA taken from tumor, nontumor lung or frozen PBMC without sorting. The donor group consisted of 55 to 85 patients who had untreated, early-stage non-small cell lung cancer. With V trimmed by 6 bases and J by 0 bases, 11 bases remained unmatched. CDR3 size: 17 residues. Germline CDR1 is LNHDA and CDR2 is SQIVND (reference sequence).

The TCR comes from a female donor with early-stage non-small cell lung cancer. The material sequenced was PBMCs, taken at surgery. The rearrangement uses TRBV19 and TRBJ1-5; 7 nucleotides align to TRBD1. CDR3 region: CASRMTGNGDSNQPQHF. CDR3 coding DNA: TGTGCCAGTAGGATGACAGGGAATGGGGATAGCAATCAGCCCCAGCATTTT. Using reference TRBV19 and TRBJ1-5 for the parts outside the CDR3, the full variable domain is DGGITQSPKYLFRKEGQNVTLSCEQNLNHDAMYWYRQDPGQGLRLIYYSQIVNDFQKGDIAEGYSVSREKKESFPLTVTSAQKNPTAFYLCASRMTGNGDSNQPQHFGDGTRLSIL.